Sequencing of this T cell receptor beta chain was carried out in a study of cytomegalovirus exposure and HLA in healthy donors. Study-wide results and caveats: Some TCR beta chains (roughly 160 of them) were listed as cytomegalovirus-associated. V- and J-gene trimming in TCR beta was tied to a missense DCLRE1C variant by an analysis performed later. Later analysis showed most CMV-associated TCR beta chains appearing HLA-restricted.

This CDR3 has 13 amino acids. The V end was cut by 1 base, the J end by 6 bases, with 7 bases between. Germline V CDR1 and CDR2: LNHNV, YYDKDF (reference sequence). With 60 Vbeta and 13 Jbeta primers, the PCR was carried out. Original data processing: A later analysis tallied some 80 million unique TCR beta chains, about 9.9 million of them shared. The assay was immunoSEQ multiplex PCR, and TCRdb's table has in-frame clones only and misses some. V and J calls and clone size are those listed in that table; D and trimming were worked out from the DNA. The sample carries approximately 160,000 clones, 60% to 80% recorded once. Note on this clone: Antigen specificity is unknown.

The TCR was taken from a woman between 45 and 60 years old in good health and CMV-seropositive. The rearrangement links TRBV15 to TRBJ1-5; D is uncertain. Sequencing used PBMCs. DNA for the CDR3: TGTGCCACCAGCAGAGTCGGTAGTCAGCCCCAGCATTTT. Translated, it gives CATSRVGSQPQHF.